A selection of T cell receptor beta chains follows, all from one sample in a study of blood T cells in healthy people across ages. TCRdb called the 5' RACE reads again in MiXCR, with one record for every CDR3 protein. The sample yields under 1,000,000 distinct CDR3 sequences, roughly 34% seen once. Sequencing input: blood. The origin of the receptors is a man aged 18 to 35 in good health. CDR3s leave out the opening cysteine and the closing phenylalanine or tryptophan.

TRBV12-3/TRBV12-4	TRBJ1-1	AQGNTEAF
TRBV4-1	TRBJ1-6	ASSQFLLGLYNSPLH
TRBV27	-	ASTSRGAEQY
TRBV2	TRBJ2-1	ASSEAPAGASEQF
TRBV7-2	TRBJ2-7	ASSLGQAGEQY
TRBV7-2	TRBJ2-3	ASSPRGGGHFDDTQY
TRBV12-3/TRBV12-4	TRBJ2-1	ASSFQGAYNEQF
TRBV2	TRBJ1-1	ASSAQGMNTEAF
TRBV20-1	TRBJ2-7	SAINPRGSDYDEQY
TRBV4-1	-	ASSPAGSSYNEQY
TRBV9	TRBJ1-2	ASRSGNGYT
TRBV12-3/TRBV12-4	TRBJ2-1	ASSQDRTGETQF
TRBV7-2	TRBJ2-3	ASSLGAGGPDTQY
TRBV2	TRBJ1-2	ASGRVDRGYT
TRBV20-1	TRBJ2-3	SAPLGAALSDAQY
TRBV11-2	TRBJ2-5	ASSLDIGWETQY
TRBV5-1	TRBJ1-1	ASSLVATPNTEAF
TRBV9	TRBJ2-7	ASSVGWQSSYEQY
TRBV4-3	TRBJ2-1	ASSANLAGTYNEQF
TRBV29-1	TRBJ1-2	SVDPGQGYGYT
TRBV7-2	TRBJ2-1	ASSLDPGNEQF
TRBV15	TRBJ1-1	ATSRDRLMNTEAF
TRBV6-5	TRBJ2-2	ASSYSEGGEELF
TRBV10-3	-	AISPAGGLGETQY
TRBV29-1	TRBJ1-3	SVSAGGSGNTIY
TRBV29-1	TRBJ1-2	SAIGTGGGYT
TRBV29-1	TRBJ2-1	SVYRYNEQF
TRBV27	TRBJ1-5	ASSWGRPGDQPQH
TRBV20-1	TRBJ2-5	SASAKQGLAGHGETQY
TRBV4-3	TRBJ1-2	ASSQDNGGNYGYT
TRBV7-2	TRBJ1-2	ASSLEIGGYT
TRBV24-1	TRBJ1-6	ATSDPGRVSCSSPLH